This TCR beta chain was obtained from a study of monozygotic twins with inflammatory bowel disease. The germline V gene has CDR1 SGHVS and CDR2 FQNEAQ. The CDR3 runs to 16 residues. Study-wide points: Different T cell subtypes could not be distinguished. IBD patients, compared with healthy twins, shared fewer clonotypes with others (especially with disease activity).

As for this clonotype: Its antigen remains unknown.

In preparing each TCR library, about 3,700 ng of total RNA was used. TCRalpha and TCRbeta cDNA went through nested PCRs of 16 and 9 cycles, two in total. From the 5' RACE reads, TCRdb lists one entry per CDR3 protein and no DNA. The table lists about 150,000 distinct CDR3 sequences. The receptor's source is a human donor with ulcerative colitis or Crohn's disease, or a healthy co-twin of an affected twin (not recorded which). V usage is TRBV7-8 and J usage is TRBJ2-5; the D call from TCRdb, TRBD2, cannot be confirmed without DNA. Input material: blood. The CDR3 spells CASSLNVAGVGETQYF. Full variable domain (remainder filled in from reference TRBV7-8 and TRBJ2-5): GAGVSQSPRYKVAKRGQDVALRCDPISGHVSLFWYQQALGQGPEFLTYFQNEAQLDKSGLPSDRFFAERPEGSVSTLKIQRTQQEDSAVYLCASSLNVAGVGETQYFGPGTRLLVL.